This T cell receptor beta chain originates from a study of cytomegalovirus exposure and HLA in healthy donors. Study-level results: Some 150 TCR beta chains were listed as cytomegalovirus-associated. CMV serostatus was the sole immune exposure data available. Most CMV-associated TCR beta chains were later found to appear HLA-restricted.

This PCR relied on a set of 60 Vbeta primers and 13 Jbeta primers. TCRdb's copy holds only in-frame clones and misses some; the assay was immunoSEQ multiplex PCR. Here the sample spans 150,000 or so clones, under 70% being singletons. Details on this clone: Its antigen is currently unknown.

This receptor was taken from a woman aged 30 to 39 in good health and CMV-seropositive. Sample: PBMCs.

CDR3 DNA sequence: TGTGCCAGCAGCGCTTGGGCAGGGGTGAACACTGAAGCTTTCTTT. The encoded protein is CASSAWAGVNTEAFF. J is TRBJ1-1 and V is TRBV7-9, with a possible D match to TRBD1 (6 bases). The CDR3 runs to 15 residues. Germline assignment: CDR1 SEHNR and CDR2 FQNEAQ (reference sequence). The V end lost 5 bases, the J end lost 0 bases, and 13 bases lay between the germline ends.